This T cell receptor (beta chain) comes out of a study of T cells after posttransplantation cyclophosphamide. Findings and caveats of the study: Donor-recipient repertoire similarity was low at 1-2 months, rising over year one. Blood and skin or GI T cell repertoires showed limited TRB overlap. Recipient CMV seropositivity and CMV reactivation strongly tracked TRB clonality.

The V gene's germline CDR1 is MDHEN and CDR2 SYDVKM. V lost 8 bases, J lost 3 bases, and 14 bases lay in between. The CDR3 length is 15 residues. The protocol was immunoSEQ multiplex PCR, while the TCRdb copy is restricted to in-frame clones and leaves out a portion. This repertoire holds over 2,500 clones, and none appear only once. In this sample, this clone turned up many times. What it binds is not known. Cyclophosphamide on days +3 and +4 followed busulfan-fludarabine conditioning and a marrow graft. The input for sequencing was PBMCs, taken 84 days after allogeneic stem cell transplant with posttransplant cyclophosphamide. This TCR derives from a female patient between 40 and 50 years old who received an allogeneic stem cell transplant from a related donor, was CMV-positive, and had no GVHD. Some of these T cells may belong to the graft donor. The J gene is TRBJ1-6, the V gene TRBV28, with D unclear. The CDR3 sequence: CASLPGELYNSPLHF. The CDR3 DNA reads TGTGCCAGCTTGCCCGGGGAGCTCTATAATTCACCCCTCCACTTT. Drawing the rest from reference TRBV28 and TRBJ1-6, the complete variable domain is DVKVTQSSRYLVKRTGEKVFLECVQDMDHENMFWYRQDPGLGLRLIYFSYDVKMKEKGDIPEGYSVSREKKERFSLILESASTNQTSMYLCASLPGELYNSPLHFGNGTRLTVT.